Below, 27 T cell receptor beta chains from the same sample are listed, as sequenced in a study of radiotherapy plus CTLA-4 blockade in lung cancer (dated by TCRdb to 2016 to 2018). Preparation of the library involved the immunoSEQ multiplex PCR assay. TCRdb holds this immuneACCESS table with in-frame rearrangements only. Some clones are missing; in checked studies, unresolved V genes explain under half, and the rest has no known cause. Here the sample has approximately 60,000 clones; 70% to 85% occur a single time. The top ten hold 6% to 7% of the sample. The sequences come from peripheral blood, collected from a patient treated with radiotherapy plus ipilimumab. Receptor source: a human donor with non-small cell lung cancer whose response to radiotherapy plus ipilimumab could not be evaluated.

The chain couples TRBV19 to TRBJ1-3; D uncertain. The CDR3 extends over 12 amino acids. Germline CDR1 reads LNHDA; CDR2 reads SQIVND (reference sequence). With 10 bases removed from V and 4 bases from J, the gap between germline ends came to 11 bases. For the CDR3, the DNA is TGTGCCACCCGTCAAACAGGAAACACCATATATTTT. This sequence encodes CATRQTGNTIYF.

This chain joins TRBV5-1 and TRBJ1-2; no definite D call. CDR1 and CDR2 (germline): SGHRS, YFSETQ. V gave up 0 bases and J gave up 6 bases, with 12 bases separating them. The CDR3 length is 14 residues. CDR3 in DNA: TGCGCCAGCAGCTTGGTTGCAGGCCGGCATGGCTACACCTTC. Encoded protein: CASSLVAGRHGYTF.

The genes are TRBV5-1 and TRBJ2-3, with 7 bases that match TRBD1. This CDR3 has 15 amino acids. Germline V lookup: CDR1 SGHRS, CDR2 YFSETQ. V was clipped by 5 bases and J by 3 bases; unmatched bases: 9. CDR3: CASSTDRATTDTQYF. CDR3 in DNA: TGCGCCAGCAGTACCGACAGGGCGACGACAGATACGCAGTATTTT.

The gene calls are TRBV30 and TRBJ1-5; TRBD1 agrees at 8 bases. The CDR3 is made up of 15 amino acids. V shed 4 bases and J 4 bases; nucleotides not matched to a gene: 9. The V gene's germline CDR1 is GTSNPN and CDR2 SVGIG (reference sequence). CDR3 DNA: TGTGCCTGGAATTCCCAGACAGGGGCGAATCAGCCCCAGCATTTT. Amino acid sequence: CAWNSQTGANQPQHF.

V usage is TRBV7-2 and J usage is TRBJ1-2; D possibly corresponds to TRBD1 (5 bases). Germline CDR1 reads SGHTA; CDR2 reads FQGNSA. The V and J ends lost 0 bases and 5 bases respectively, with 22 bases between them. CDR3 length: 18 amino acids. The CDR3 protein is CASSLAGGGPIPPYGYTF. Here the CDR3 DNA reads TGTGCCAGCAGCTTAGCGGGGGGAGGGCCAATACCTCCGTATGGCTACACCTTC.

CDR3 region: CAISESRQGAVGAFF. CDR3 nucleotide sequence: TGTGCCATCAGTGAGTCAAGGCAGGGGGCCGTCGGAGCTTTCTTT. The chain uses TRBV10-3 and TRBJ1-1; TRBD1 matches at 8 bases. The CDR3 is 15 amino acids. Germline V gives CDR1 ENHRY, CDR2 SYGVKD. V shed 0 bases and J 10 bases; nucleotides not matched to a gene: 10.

The J gene is TRBJ2-1, the V gene TRBV5-4, with 12 bases identical to TRBD2. This CDR3 is 15 amino acids long. The J segment lost 10 bases and the V segment lost 0 bases, leaving 5 bases of the junction unmatched. CDR1 is SGHNT and CDR2 is YYREEE in the germline V gene (reference sequence). This CDR3 reads CASSLAGTSGPEQFF. DNA of the CDR3: TGTGCCAGCAGCTTGGCGGGGACTAGCGGGCCAGAGCAGTTCTTC. Complete variable domain (other parts from reference TRBV5-4 and TRBJ2-1): ETGVTQSPTHLIKTRGQQVTLRCSSQSGHNTVSWYQQALGQGPQFIFQYYREEENGRGNFPPRFSGLQFPNYSSELNVNALELDDSALYLCASSLAGTSGPEQFFGPGTRLTVL.

The gene calls are TRBV5-1 and TRBJ2-3; 7 nucleotides agree with TRBD1. J lost 0 bases, V lost 3 bases, and 7 bases had no gene match. The CDR3 consists of 16 residues. The germline V gene encodes CDR1 SGHRS and CDR2 YFSETQ. For the CDR3, the DNA is TGCGCCAGCAGCTCGGTGACAGGGTCTAGCACAGATACGCAGTATTTT. It codes for CASSSVTGSSTDTQYF.

The chain joins TRBV25-1 to TRBJ2-1, with 10 nucleotides matching TRBD1. V shed 4 bases and J 0 bases; nucleotides not matched to a gene: 9. Germline loops: CDR1 MGHDK, CDR2 SYGVNS. The CDR3 contains 18 residues. The CDR3 coding sequence is TGTGCCAGCAGTGCGCAACCGGGACAGGGGAGCTCCTACAATGAGCAGTTCTTC. Translation gives CASSAQPGQGSSYNEQFF.

This clone was seen at least ten times. The chain is built from TRBV4-3 and TRBJ2-2, with 9 positions matching TRBD1. Germline assignment: CDR1 LGHNA and CDR2 YSLEER. The CDR3 is 15 amino acids. The ends lost 1 base at V and 8 bases at J; junction bases unmatched: 5. This CDR3 reads CASSQAGQGNGELFF. CDR3 in DNA: TGCGCCAGCAGCCAAGCTGGACAGGGGAATGGGGAGCTGTTTTTT.

The V gene is TRBV4-3, the J gene TRBJ2-2; a weak D match, TRBD2 (5 bases). The germline V gene has CDR1 LGHNA and CDR2 YSLEER. V was clipped by 4 bases and J by 8 bases, with 17 bases between them. The CDR3 spans 15 residues. The CDR3 protein is CASSPSRLAFGELFF. CDR3 nucleotides: TGCGCCAGCAGCCCTTCAAGGCTAGCATTTGGGGAGCTGTTTTTT.

The chain combines TRBV7-2 with TRBJ2-3, with 9 bases that match TRBD2. The germline gives CDR1 SGHTA, CDR2 FQGNSA. The CDR3 totals 15 residues. V lost 8 bases to trimming and J lost 1 base; unmatched junction nucleotides: 7. CDR3 in DNA: TGTGCCAGCGGGTCTTTAGCGGGGGGCACAGATACGCAGTATTTT. Amino acids: CASGSLAGGTDTQYF. Drawing the rest from reference TRBV7-2 and TRBJ2-3, the complete variable domain is GAGVSQSPSNKVTEKGKDVELRCDPISGHTALYWYRQSLGQGLEFLIYFQGNSAPDKSGLPSDRFSAERTGGSVSTLTIQRTQQEDSAVYLCASGSLAGGTDTQYFGPGTRLTVL.

The CDR3 region has the DNA TGTGCCAGCACTGGACTAGCGGGAGTCGATGAGCAGTTCTTC. Protein: CASTGLAGVDEQFF. V and J are TRBV6-1 and TRBJ2-1; 13 bases agree with TRBD2. After removal of 7 bases from V and 8 bases from J, the junction contained 5 bases not matched to a gene. The CDR3 has 14 amino acids. In germline, CDR1 is MNHNS, CDR2 SASEGT.

This chain links TRBV2 with TRBJ2-6, with 9 nucleotides matching TRBD1. The CDR3 sequence is 17 residues long. Germline CDR1 and CDR2: SNHLY and FYNNEI. V dropped 10 bases and J dropped 2; count of bases not matched to a gene: 12. The CDR3 loop reads CATVTGTGRAGANVLTF. The DNA for the CDR3 is TGTGCCACAGTCACCGGGACAGGGAGGGCTGGGGCCAACGTCCTGACTTTC.

The CDR3 loop reads CASSDTVGSGNTIYF. CDR3 coding DNA: TGTGCCAGCAGTGACACAGTCGGCTCTGGAAACACCATATATTTT. V usage is TRBV6-1 and J usage is TRBJ1-3; unclear D gene. Per the germline V gene, CDR1 is MNHNS and CDR2 is SASEGT. This CDR3 is 15 amino acids long. The V gene lost 3 bases and the J gene lost 0 bases, with 9 bases spanning the gap.

V usage is TRBV19 and J usage is TRBJ1-5; 8 nucleotides align to TRBD1. Germline V gene sequence: CDR1 LNHDA, CDR2 SQIVND (reference sequence). After removal of 6 bases from V and 4 bases from J, the junction contained 14 bases not matched to a gene. There are 17 residues in the CDR3. The CDR3 DNA follows: TGTGCCAGTAGCTCTCCCAACAGGGGGATCCTGAATCAGCCCCAGCATTTT. It translates to CASSSPNRGILNQPQHF. Full variable domain (outside the CDR3, taken from reference TRBV19 and TRBJ1-5): DGGITQSPKYLFRKEGQNVTLSCEQNLNHDAMYWYRQDPGQGLRLIYYSQIVNDFQKGDIAEGYSVSREKKESFPLTVTSAQKNPTAFYLCASSSPNRGILNQPQHFGDGTRLSIL.

The chain links TRBV30 to TRBJ2-1; 14 bases agree with TRBD2. Germline V CDR1 and CDR2: GTSNPN, SVGIG (reference sequence). Trimming took 3 bases from V and 8 from J; bases not matched to a gene: 9. The CDR3 has 16 residues. CDR3 DNA sequence: TGTGCCTGGAGCCCGACTAGCGGGAGGGCTACCGATGAGCAGTTCTTC. Protein product: CAWSPTSGRATDEQFF.

The J gene is TRBJ1-2, the V gene TRBV7-2, with D maybe TRBD1 (5 bases). CDR1 and CDR2 (germline): SGHTA, FQGNSA. The CDR3 is 12 amino acids. V lost 5 bases to trimming and J lost 7 bases, with 11 bases between them. CDR3 residues: CASSPVGGGYTF. Here the CDR3 DNA reads TGTGCCAGCAGCCCAGTCGGGGGTGGCTACACCTTC.

V usage is TRBV5-1 and J usage is TRBJ2-3; maybe TRBD2 (5 bases). Germline V gives CDR1 SGHRS, CDR2 YFSETQ. V was cut by 1 base and J by 0 bases, with 12 bases left in between. The CDR3 length is 16 residues. CDR3 in DNA: TGCGCCAGCAGCTTGCTCGGACTCCCAAGCACAGATACGCAGTATTTT. This gives the protein CASSLLGLPSTDTQYF.

Of note for this clone: At one boundary the junction diverges from the germline segment, which might be a read error. The CDR3 loop is CANSSPSGVKDTQYF. The DNA for the CDR3 is TGTGCCAACAGCTCCCCTAGCGGGGTGAAAGATACGCAGTATTTT. The rearrangement links TRBV5-5 to TRBJ2-3; TRBD2 aligns across 9 bases. CDR3 length: 15 amino acids. Germline V gives CDR1 SGHKS, CDR2 YYEKEE (reference sequence).

The gene calls are TRBV18 and TRBJ1-1; the D gene is possibly TRBD1 (6 bases). In germline, CDR1 is KGHSH, CDR2 LQKENI. This CDR3 contains 17 residues. Trimming pared 3 bases from V and 0 bases from J, leaving 17 bases between. CDR3 in DNA: TGTGCCAGCTCACCGATTCAGTGGGGGGGCATGAACACTGAAGCTTTCTTT. Protein product: CASSPIQWGGMNTEAFF. Variable domain in full (rest from reference TRBV18 and TRBJ1-1): NAGVMQNPRHLVRRRGQEARLRCSPMKGHSHVYWYRQLPEEGLKFMVYLQKENIIDESGMPKERFSAEFPKEGPSILRIQQVVRGDSAAYFCASSPIQWGGMNTEAFFGQGTRLTVV.

The chain uses TRBV4-1 and TRBJ1-2; D call uncertain. The germline CDR1 and CDR2 sequences are MGHRA and YSYEKL. The V end lost 2 bases, the J end lost 0 bases, and 7 bases lay between the germline ends. The CDR3 runs 14 residues. The CDR3 loop is CASSQPTPNYGYTF. In nucleotides, the CDR3 is TGCGCCAGCAGCCAACCGACTCCTAACTATGGCTACACCTTC.

The CDR3 coding sequence is TGTGCCAGCTCACCACCCGGGACTGACATCTACGAGCAGTACTTC. This gives the protein CASSPPGTDIYEQYF. V is TRBV18 and J is TRBJ2-7, with a weak D call TRBD2 (6 bases). There are 15 residues in the CDR3. Per the germline V gene, CDR1 is KGHSH and CDR2 is LQKENI. Trimming took 0 bases from V and 3 from J, leaving 12 bases between them.

The chain uses TRBV7-9 and TRBJ2-5; TRBD1 aligns across 10 bases. Germline V CDR1 and CDR2: SEHNR, FQNEAQ (reference sequence). Trimming at V came to 5 bases and at J to 5 bases, leaving 8 bases not matched to a gene. The CDR3 has 15 amino acids. CDR3 sequence reads: CASSARQGARETQYF. CDR3 DNA: TGTGCCAGCAGCGCCAGACAGGGGGCGCGGGAGACCCAGTACTTC.

This clone was counted only a few times. The chain employs TRBV29-1 and TRBJ2-7; TRBD1 matches 10 bases. J lost 6 bases, V lost 6 bases, and 8 bases had no gene match. Germline V gene lookup returns CDR1 SQVTM and CDR2 ANQGSEA. This CDR3 region has 13 residues. CDR3 loop: CSVDGTGDGEQYF. In nucleotides, the CDR3 is TGCAGCGTGGACGGGACAGGGGACGGCGAGCAGTACTTC.

The chain is built from TRBV11-2 and TRBJ2-2; a weak D match, TRBD1 (5 bases). CDR3 length: 15 amino acids. V was cut by 3 bases and J by 6 bases, with 14 bases left in between. Per germline, CDR1 SGHAT and CDR2 FQNNGV. The CDR3: CASSFRWQGPGELFF. As DNA, the CDR3 is TGTGCCAGCAGCTTCCGGTGGCAGGGCCCCGGGGAGCTGTTTTTT. Combining the CDR3 with reference TRBV11-2 and TRBJ2-2 gives the whole variable domain EAGVAQSPRYKIIEKRQSVAFWCNPISGHATLYWYQQILGQGPKLLIQFQNNGVVDDSQLPKDRFSAERLKGVDSTLKIQPAKLEDSAVYLCASSFRWQGPGELFFGEGSRLTVL.

This clone has more than one count but fewer than ten. The chain links TRBV5-6 to TRBJ1-2, with D possibly matching TRBD1 (5 bases). Germline lookup yields CDR1 SGHDT and CDR2 YYEEEE. The CDR3 runs 14 residues. Trimming stripped 4 bases from V and 6 bases from J, with 16 bases between. This CDR3 reads CASSPEPGVNGYTF. The CDR3 DNA follows: TGTGCCAGCAGCCCCGAGCCGGGGGTGAATGGCTACACCTTC.